This T cell receptor beta chain was recovered during a study of regulatory T cells in long-lasting Graves disease. V shed 6 bases, J shed 2 bases, and the junction held 0 bases outside the gene matches. The germline V gene has CDR1 MNHEY and CDR2 SMNVEV (reference sequence). This CDR3 has 15 residues. This clonotype was counted ten times or more. Its antigen is not identified. Libraries of TCR beta came from iRepertoire HTBI primers plus Arm-PCR of CDR3 regions. TCRdb processed the multiplex PCR reads anew with MiXCR; each CDR3 protein has one entry. The sample consists of 450,000 to 600,000 distinct CDR3 sequences, less than 15% of them appearing once. Notes on the study in general: Among samples with persistent disease, TRBV28, TRBJ1-2 and TRBJ2-5 were favored.

Time point indicated: newly diagnosed GD, antithyroid drugs for less than 3 months. The authors made the TCR library using RNA they extracted from PBMCs. This sample was also put to use in a study of T cells in Graves' hyperthyroidism and ophthalmopathy. That paper adds: HTBI primers were employed in a first-round RT-PCR of the TCR CDR3. The authors' 13 V-J model separated ophthalmopathy from stable hyperthyroidism. A median roughly six months before onset, the model predicted ophthalmopathy.

The source of this sequence is a man aged 25-45 years with Graves disease. The chain employs TRBV27 and TRBJ2-6; TRBD2 agrees at 11 bases. Sequenced here: peripheral blood mononuclear cells (PBMCs), sampled at new diagnosis, from a patient treated with antithyroid drugs. DNA of the CDR3: TGTGCCAGCAGACTAGCGGGAGCTGGGGCCAACGTCCTGACTTTC. It encodes CASRLAGAGANVLTF.